The clone carrying this TCR beta chain was picked up many times. Its antigen is still unknown. The record originates from a study of neurological immune-mediated disorders. Overall study results and limits: TCR-beta repertoires seemed private in all groups, with no expanded CDR3 amino acid sequences shared.

Time point denoted: longitudinal time-point 3. The unsorted libraries had their origin in 2 million PBMCs stored at -80 C. TCRdb processed the 5' RACE reads anew with MiXCR; each CDR3 protein has one entry. The sample includes 93,000 or so distinct CDR3 sequences, more than 10% of them seen just once. The CDR3 has 15 residues. Germline assignment: CDR1 SGHRS and CDR2 YFSETQ. Trimming removed 7 bases from V and 4 bases from J; junction bases left unmatched: 11. V gene TRBV5-1 combines with J gene TRBJ2-1, with 7 nucleotides matching TRBD2. This clonotype was obtained from a female donor with HTLV-1-associated myelopathy (HAM/TSP). Sequenced material: PBMCs. CDR3 sequence (DNA): TGCGCCAGCGCTGGGGACCCGGGACTATACAATGAGCAGTTCTTC. This translates into CASAGDPGLYNEQFF.